Listed below are T cell receptor beta chains from one sample, sequenced in a study of CD8 T cells in Susac syndrome. A single record per CDR3 protein comes from TCRdb applying MiXCR to the immunoSEQ multiplex PCR reads. The sample has over 95,000 distinct CDR3 sequences, around 92% seen once. Sequencing was done on a sample of CD8+ T cells from PBMCs. All receptors come from a human donor in good health. Each CDR3 is given with its conserved first and last residue. A D gene is named only where the DNA matches it firmly. Some rows have no size entry. The others give once, few or many, or a class for an expanded clone.

.,TRBJ2-1,TRBV4-3,.,CASSQVPGDFYNEQFF,TGCGCCAGCAGCCAAGTTCCAGGGGATTTCTACAATGAGCAGTTCTTC
few,TRBJ2-1,TRBV7-9,.,CASSLGYSEQFF,TGTGCCAGCAGCTTGGGATACTCTGAGCAGTTCTTC
.,TRBJ1-1,TRBV3-1,.,CASSPVGGGMNTEAFF,TGTGCCAGCAGCCCCGTTGGGGGGGGGATGAACACTGAAGCTTTCTTT
.,TRBJ1-5,TRBV29-1,.,CSVDGGEGGTSRHQPQHF,TGCAGCGTTGATGGGGGTGAGGGCGGGACAAGCCGCCATCAGCCCCAGCATTTT
.,TRBJ2-5,TRBV20-1,.,CSAKGPRPQETQYF,TGCAGTGCTAAAGGTCCTCGGCCACAAGAGACCCAGTACTTC
.,TRBJ2-2,TRBV10-3,.,CAISPYTGELFF,TGTGCCATCTCCCCATACACCGGGGAGCTGTTTTTT
.,TRBJ2-7,TRBV2,TRBD1,CASKSTQGSPYEQYF,TGTGCCAGCAAATCGACACAGGGGTCTCCCTACGAGCAGTACTTC
.,TRBJ2-1,TRBV27,TRBD2,CASSSIAGLGSWNEQFF,TGTGCCAGCAGTTCCATAGCGGGTTTAGGATCTTGGAATGAGCAGTTCTTC
.,TRBJ2-2,TRBV29-1,.,CSGQGINTGELFF,TGCAGCGGTCAGGGGATTAACACCGGGGAGCTGTTTTTT
once,TRBJ2-1,TRBV7-3,.,CASSFDGLDGSYNEQFF,TGTGCCAGCAGCTTCGATGGGCTTGACGGATCCTACAATGAGCAGTTCTTC
.,TRBJ1-5,TRBV20-1,.,CSCYGRSDSNQPQHF,TGCAGTTGCTACGGCAGATCAGATAGCAATCAGCCCCAGCATTTT
.,TRBJ1-2,TRBV30,.,CAWSRGRVLPPGYTF,TGTGCCTGGAGTCGCGGAAGGGTTCTACCCCCTGGCTACACCTTC
once,TRBJ1-5,TRBV3-1,.,CASSQDTGQSNQPQHF,TGTGCCAGCAGCCAAGATACAGGGCAAAGCAATCAGCCCCAGCATTTT
.,TRBJ2-3,TRBV4-2,TRBD2,CASSQDRRGGGADTQYF,TGTGCCAGCAGCCAAGACCGGCGGGGGGGCGGCGCAGATACGCAGTATTTT
.,TRBJ1-5,TRBV7-2,TRBD1,CASSQRAGGGSNQPQHF,TGTGCCAGCAGCCAGAGAGCAGGGGGTGGGAGCAATCAGCCCCAGCATTTT
once,TRBJ2-7,TRBV7-8,.,CASSLGRRGIHEQYF,TGTGCCAGCAGCTTAGGTAGGAGGGGAATCCACGAGCAGTACTTC
.,TRBJ2-7,TRBV20-1,.,CSATDGYEQYF,TGCAGTGCTACCGACGGCTACGAGCAGTACTTC
.,TRBJ1-5,TRBV20-1,.,CSAREGDQPQHF,TGCAGTGCTAGAGAGGGGGATCAGCCCCAGCATTTT
.,TRBJ1-1,TRBV20-1,.,CSARLKVEAFF,TGCAGTGCTAGATTGAAGGTGGAAGCTTTCTTT
.,TRBJ1-2,TRBV20-1,.,CSASLTEYGYTF,TGCAGTGCTAGCCTGACAGAATATGGCTACACCTTC
.,TRBJ2-2,TRBV19,.,CASSLRVSYTGELFF,TGTGCCAGTAGTCTAAGGGTTTCGTACACCGGGGAGCTGTTTTTT
.,TRBJ1-1,TRBV30,.,CAWMIERMNTEAFF,TGTGCCTGGATGATCGAGAGGATGAACACTGAAGCTTTCTTT
.,TRBJ2-1,TRBV5-1,.,CASSLGGREQFF,TGCGCCAGCAGCTTGGGGGGCCGCGAGCAGTTCTTC
.,TRBJ2-4,TRBV4-1,.,CASSQYGARDIQYF,TGCGCCAGCAGCCAGTACGGGGCAAGAGACATTCAGTACTTC
.,TRBJ1-2,TRBV4-1,TRBD1,CASSQRGTGASRDGYTF,TGCGCCAGCAGCCAAAGAGGGACAGGGGCCTCTCGGGATGGCTACACCTTC
.,TRBJ1-2,TRBV29-1,.,CSANPGAANYGYTF,TGCAGCGCGAACCCAGGGGCAGCTAACTATGGCTACACCTTC
.,TRBJ2-1,TRBV20-1,TRBD2,CSARAGSGAYNEQFF,TGCAGTGCCCGGGCCGGCAGCGGGGCCTACAATGAGCAGTTCTTC
.,TRBJ1-5,TRBV7-8,TRBD1,CASSLGSGGLGQPQHF,TGTGCCAGCAGCTTAGGGTCAGGGGGCCTAGGGCAGCCCCAGCATTTT
.,TRBJ2-3,TRBV5-6,.,CASSLGRGLADTQYF,TGTGCCAGCAGCTTGGGACGGGGTCTCGCAGATACGCAGTATTTT
.,TRBJ1-2,TRBV3-1,TRBD1,CATSQGDYGYTF,TGTGCCACAAGCCAGGGGGACTATGGCTACACCTTC
.,TRBJ1-1,TRBV27,.,CASSLPGGTEAFF,TGTGCCAGCAGTTTACCCGGGGGCACTGAAGCTTTCTTT
.,TRBJ2-2,TRBV9,.,CASSVSNTGELFF,TGTGCCAGCAGCGTATCGAACACCGGGGAGCTGTTTTTT
few,TRBJ2-7,TRBV25-1,TRBD2,CASSAPGLAGGGEQYF,TGTGCCAGCAGTGCTCCCGGCCTAGCGGGAGGAGGCGAGCAGTACTTC
few,TRBJ2-5,TRBV5-1,TRBD2,CASSVTSESPQETQYF,TGCGCCAGCAGCGTAACTAGCGAGAGCCCACAAGAGACCCAGTACTTC
.,TRBJ1-1,TRBV14,.,CASSLSGGAEAFF,TGTGCCAGCAGCTTATCGGGGGGGGCTGAAGCTTTCTTT
.,TRBJ2-1,TRBV5-1,.,CASSLRWGPENEQFF,TGCGCCAGCAGCTTGCGATGGGGGCCGGAGAATGAGCAGTTCTTC
.,TRBJ2-2,TRBV7-8,.,CASSYRTGSTGELFF,TGTGCCAGCAGCTACCGGACTGGTAGCACCGGGGAGCTGTTTTTT
.,TRBJ2-2,TRBV27,TRBD1,CASRSGQISGELFF,TGTGCCAGCAGATCGGGACAGATTAGCGGGGAGCTGTTTTTT
.,TRBJ1-4,TRBV3-1,.,CASRPGWDEKLFF,TGTGCCAGCAGGCCGGGCTGGGATGAAAAACTGTTTTTT
.,TRBJ2-1,TRBV6-2/TRBV6-3,TRBD2,CASSYIAGTYNEQFF,TGTGCCAGCAGTTATATAGCGGGGACCTACAATGAGCAGTTCTTC
.,TRBJ1-2,TRBV28,TRBD1,CASSSQGQGAYGYTF,TGTGCCAGCAGTTCCCAGGGACAGGGGGCCTATGGCTACACCTTC
.,TRBJ1-5,TRBV7-2,.,CASSLAGGRSNQPQHF,TGTGCCAGCAGCTTAGCGGGGGGTAGGAGCAATCAGCCCCAGCATTTT
.,TRBJ2-7,TRBV7-9,TRBD1,CASSFTFSGWTGAKYEQYF,TGTGCCAGCAGCTTTACCTTTTCGGGCTGGACAGGGGCCAAATACGAGCAGTACTTC
.,TRBJ1-3,TRBV29-1,.,CSATGAGVGNTIYF,TGCAGCGCCACAGGAGCCGGGGTTGGAAACACCATATATTTT
.,TRBJ1-4,TRBV5-1,.,CASSIDGSNEKLFF,TGCGCCAGCAGCATCGACGGTAGTAATGAAAAACTGTTTTTT
.,TRBJ2-5,TRBV12-3/TRBV12-4,.,CASRPQRAAQETQYF,TGTGCCAGCAGACCCCAGAGGGCAGCTCAAGAGACCCAGTACTTC
.,TRBJ1-1,TRBV18,.,CASSPLGNTEAFF,TGTGCCAGCTCACCGTTGGGGAACACTGAAGCTTTCTTT
.,TRBJ2-2,TRBV5-1,TRBD1,CASSLRTGTNTGELFF,TGCGCCAGCAGCCTCCGGACAGGGACGAACACCGGGGAGCTGTTTTTT
.,TRBJ1-1,TRBV20-1,.,CSARRTGMKNTEAFF,TGCAGTGCCCGCCGCACAGGGATGAAGAACACTGAAGCTTTCTTT
.,TRBJ1-1,TRBV20-1,.,CSARRGEAFF,TGCAGTGCTAGACGGGGTGAAGCTTTCTTT
.,TRBJ2-5,TRBV14,.,CASSQSRRETQYF,TGTGCCAGCAGCCAAAGCAGAAGAGAGACCCAGTACTTC
.,TRBJ2-3,TRBV7-6,.,CASSLGRGSRRDTQYF,TGTGCCAGCAGCTTAGGTCGAGGATCTCGCAGGGATACGCAGTATTTT
.,TRBJ2-1,TRBV6-2/TRBV6-3,.,CASSYGWEAGFF,TGTGCCAGCAGTTATGGGTGGGAGGCGGGGTTCTTC
.,TRBJ2-5,TRBV10-3,TRBD2,CAISSQLAGGVETQYF,TGTGCCATCTCTTCTCAACTAGCGGGAGGGGTAGAGACCCAGTACTTC
.,TRBJ1-1,TRBV12-3/TRBV12-4,.,CASLRGIGTEAFF,TGTGCCAGTCTTCGGGGGATCGGCACTGAAGCTTTCTTT
.,TRBJ2-5,TRBV6-1,.,CASSEEYQETQYF,TGTGCCAGCAGTGAGGAGTACCAAGAGACCCAGTACTTC
.,TRBJ2-1,TRBV20-1,TRBD2,CSARRPGLAGYNEQFF,TGCAGTGCTAGACGCCCTGGGCTAGCGGGATACAATGAGCAGTTCTTC
.,TRBJ2-7,TRBV29-1,TRBD2,CSGQSGGTYEQYF,TGCAGCGGTCAGTCGGGAGGAACCTACGAGCAGTACTTC
.,TRBJ1-2,TRBV25-1,.,CASSLRGLYGYTF,TGTGCCAGCAGCCTCAGGGGCCTCTATGGCTACACCTTC
.,TRBJ1-1,TRBV6-5,.,CASSYWGVSNTEAFF,TGTGCCAGCAGTTACTGGGGGGTAAGCAACACTGAAGCTTTCTTT